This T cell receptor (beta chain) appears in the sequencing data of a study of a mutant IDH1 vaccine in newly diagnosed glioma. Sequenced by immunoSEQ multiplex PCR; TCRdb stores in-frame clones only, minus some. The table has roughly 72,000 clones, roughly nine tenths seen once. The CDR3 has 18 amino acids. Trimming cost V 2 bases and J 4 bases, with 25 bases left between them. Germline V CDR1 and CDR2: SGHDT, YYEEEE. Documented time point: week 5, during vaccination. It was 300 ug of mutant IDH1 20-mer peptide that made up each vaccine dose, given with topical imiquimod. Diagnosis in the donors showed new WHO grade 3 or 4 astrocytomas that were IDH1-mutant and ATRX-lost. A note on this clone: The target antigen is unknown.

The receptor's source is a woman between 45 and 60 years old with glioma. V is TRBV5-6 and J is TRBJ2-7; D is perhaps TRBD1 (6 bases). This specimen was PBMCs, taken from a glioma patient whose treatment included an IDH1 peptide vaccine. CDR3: CASSFSPDSSPSAYEQYF. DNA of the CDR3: TGTGCCAGCAGCTTTTCACCGGACAGTTCCCCGTCCGCTTACGAGCAGTACTTC.